The rows below give T cell receptor beta chains drawn from one sample of a study of control samples from healthy donors and cancer patients. The assay was immunoSEQ multiplex PCR, and TCRdb's table has in-frame clones only and misses some. Here the sample spans some 150,000 clones, roughly 94% being singletons. The sequenced sample consisted of PBMCs. The receptor source for this set is a man aged 60 to 75 with colorectal cancer. Both conserved end residues are trimmed from each CDR3.

j_call | v_call | cdr3_aa
TRBJ1-2 | TRBV14 | ASSHIGTGESGYT
TRBJ1-5 | TRBV7-9 | ASSLMDRVQPQH
TRBJ1-5 | TRBV7-2 | ASSSDGHKNQPQH
TRBJ1-6 | TRBV9 | ASSDLNSPLH
TRBJ2-7 | TRBV6-5 | ATIADRPAYEQY
TRBJ2-5 | TRBV27 | ASSLVSGGRETQY
TRBJ1-1 | TRBV10-1 | ASSDTSSTEAF
TRBJ2-5 | TRBV24-1 | ATGEEGSQETQY
TRBJ2-3 | TRBV4-3 | ASSQALSAGAYTQY
TRBJ2-3 | TRBV4-2 | ASSQDWGGADTQY
TRBJ2-7 | TRBV7-2 | ASSLGRSGQGYEQY
TRBJ2-3 | TRBV9 | ASSSNTRGVGADTQY
TRBJ1-2 | TRBV7-2 | ASSLEDKIHGYT
TRBJ1-5 | TRBV19 | ASSISQDWGQPQH
TRBJ2-2 | TRBV7-9 | ASSLVPGSGTGELF
TRBJ2-3 | TRBV2 | ASSRGGSTDTQY
TRBJ2-3 | TRBV5-1 | ASSVRGAGDTQY
TRBJ2-2 | TRBV28 | ASRGPRELF
TRBJ2-2 | TRBV2 | ASTLTIANTGELF
TRBJ1-1 | TRBV6-2/TRBV6-3 | ASSPLSIMNTEAF
TRBJ2-3 | TRBV5-1 | ASSLVQGADTQY
TRBJ1-1 | TRBV7-9 | ASSLAHTEAF
TRBJ1-1 | TRBV28 | ASSHRGEVTEAF
TRBJ1-3 | TRBV5-6 | ASSWGQGGNTIY
TRBJ2-7 | TRBV3-1/TRBV3-2 | ASSQDEISSYEQY
TRBJ1-5 | TRBV21-1 | ASSKSEGTGPDQPQH
TRBJ1-2 | TRBV27 | ASSLYGQGPYGYT
TRBJ1-1 | TRBV18 | ASSPTGNTEAF
TRBJ2-5 | TRBV30 | AWSARETQY
TRBJ2-5 | TRBV30 | AWSVPGVEGTQY
TRBJ2-3 | TRBV9 | ASSVYRGTDTQY
TRBJ2-3 | TRBV7-2 | ASSPGEGNTQY
TRBJ1-1 | TRBV7-2 | ASTSGQSNTEAF
TRBJ1-3 | TRBV6-5 | ASSYAGQGSGNTIY
TRBJ1-5 | TRBV6-1 | ASSEGTGVRQPQH
TRBJ1-1 | TRBV6-5 | ASSRQEGTEAF
TRBJ2-3 | TRBV18 | ASSTQGQGADTQY
TRBJ2-2 | TRBV7-9 | ASSPDRVTGELF
TRBJ1-4 | TRBV19 | ASSILGADDEKLF